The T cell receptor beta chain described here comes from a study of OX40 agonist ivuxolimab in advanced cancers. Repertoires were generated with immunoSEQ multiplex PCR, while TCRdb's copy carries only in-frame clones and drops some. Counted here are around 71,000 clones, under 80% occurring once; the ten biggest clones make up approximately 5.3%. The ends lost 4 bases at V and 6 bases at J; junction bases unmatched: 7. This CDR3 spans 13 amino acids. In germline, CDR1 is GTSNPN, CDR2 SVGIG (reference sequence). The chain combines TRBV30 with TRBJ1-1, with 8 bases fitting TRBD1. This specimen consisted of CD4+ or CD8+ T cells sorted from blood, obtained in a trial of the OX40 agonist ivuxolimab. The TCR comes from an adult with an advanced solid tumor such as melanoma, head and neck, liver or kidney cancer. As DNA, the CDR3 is TGTGCCTGGACCCCCGACAGGGGTCCTGAAGCTTTCTTT. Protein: CAWTPDRGPEAFF.